These 20 T cell receptor beta chains came from one sample sequenced in a study of beta chain features in type 1 diabetes. The investigators reverse transcribed all of the isolated RNA, so they sequenced expressed TCRB transcripts. The table came from immunoSEQ multiplex PCR; TCRdb's copy has only in-frame clones and leaves some out. The sample contains fewer than 400,000 clones, roughly 9% of which appear only once. General study findings and limits: The study found moderately but significantly shorter TCRB CDR3s in all four CD4+ subsets of Type 1 diabetes patients.

Antigen specificity for these receptors is unknown. The sequenced material came from central memory CD4+ T cells from blood. The source of these receptors is a young man with type 1 diabetes.

This clone has more than one count but fewer than ten. The chain has TRBV10-3 and TRBJ2-1, with D perhaps being TRBD1 or TRBD2 (5 bases each). Germline CDR1 is ENHRY and CDR2 is SYGVKD. The V end was cut by 4 bases, the J end by 4 bases, with 14 bases between. The CDR3 sequence is 15 residues long. The CDR3 nucleotides are TGTGCCATCAGTGGTTCCGGGACGGATTACAATGAGCAGTTCTTC. Residues: CAISGSGTDYNEQFF.

This clone has only a few counts. This chain links TRBV7-2 with TRBJ2-7; D gene ambiguous. CDR1 is SGHTA and CDR2 is FQGNSA in the germline V gene. Trimming cost V 0 bases and J 3 bases, with 15 bases left between them. This CDR3 region has 16 residues. This CDR3 reads CASSLARPELGYEQYF. CDR3 nucleotides: TGTGCCAGCAGCTTAGCACGGCCAGAACTTGGCTACGAGCAGTACTTC.

This clone was observed a few times. The genes are TRBV6-1 and TRBJ2-7, with D possibly TRBD2 on 5 matching bases. The V end lost 2 bases, the J end lost 5 bases, and 16 bases lay between the germline ends. This CDR3 has 15 amino acids. Germline V gene lookup returns CDR1 MNHNS and CDR2 SASEGT. CDR3 in DNA: TGTGCCAGCAGTGAATCGTGGTCAGGAGGCCACGAGCAGTACTTC. This sequence encodes CASSESWSGGHEQYF.

This clone was counted between two and nine times. The same CDR3 arises from other DNA sequences in this sample as well. V and J are TRBV28 and TRBJ1-2; the D is unclear. With 2 bases removed from V and 2 bases from J, the gap between germline ends came to 0 bases. The V gene's germline CDR1 is MDHEN and CDR2 SYDVKM. CDR3 length equals 11 residues. CDR3 sequence (DNA): TGTGCCAGCAGTTTAAACTATGGCTACACCTTC. It encodes CASSLNYGYTF.

V is TRBV29-1 and J is TRBJ2-3; TRBD1 matches at 7 bases. V trimming: 6 bases; J trimming: 1 base; junction bases outside the gene matches: 7. Germline CDR1 is SQVTM and CDR2 is ANQGSEA. The CDR3 spans 14 residues. The CDR3 DNA sequence: TGCAGCGTCCCGAGGGGGCAGGGCACAGATACGCAGTATTTT. This gives the protein CSVPRGQGTDTQYF.

The table lists this clone with many counts. The chain carries TRBV4-3 and TRBJ2-2, with a possible D match to TRBD2 (5 bases). The CDR3 has 14 amino acids. Germline-derived CDR1 and CDR2 are LGHNA and YSLEER. Trimming removed 2 bases from V and 7 bases from J, with 11 bases in between. The CDR3 loop reads CASSQYEGGGELFF. CDR3 nucleotide sequence: TGCGCCAGCAGCCAATATGAGGGTGGCGGGGAGCTGTTTTTT.

This clone was found many times. This chain joins TRBV2 and TRBJ2-2; TRBD2 agrees at 10 bases. The germline V gene has CDR1 SNHLY and CDR2 FYNNEI. The ends lost 6 bases at V and 4 bases at J; junction bases unmatched: 5. The CDR3 is 15 residues long. The CDR3: CASSLRLAGTGELFF. The CDR3 DNA sequence: TGTGCCAGCAGCCTCCGACTAGCGGGCACCGGGGAGCTGTTTTTT.

This chain connects TRBV11-2 to TRBJ2-1; 10 nucleotides match TRBD1. This CDR3 has 16 amino acids. CDR1 and CDR2 from the germline V gene are SGHAT and FQNNGV. The ends lost 2 bases at V and 7 bases at J; junction bases unmatched: 8. The CDR3 nucleotides are TGTGCCAGCAGCTTAAGTCGGGGACAGGGGATAAATGAGCAGTTCTTC. Its translation is CASSLSRGQGINEQFF.

CDR3 nucleotides: TGTGCCAGCAGTGAAACGTCCTACGAGCAGTACTTC. Protein product: CASSETSYEQYF. The chain has TRBV6-1 and TRBJ2-7; no clear D gene. The length of the CDR3 is 12 residues. The V end was cut by 2 bases, the J end by 1 base, with 3 bases between. The V gene's germline CDR1 is MNHNS and CDR2 SASEGT.

The chain recombines TRBV5-8 with TRBJ2-3; either TRBD1 or TRBD2 may supply D (6 bases each). Per germline, CDR1 SGHTS and CDR2 YDEGEE. The ends were cut back, 0 bases at V and 4 bases at J, with 9 bases in the middle. This CDR3 has 14 amino acids. The CDR3 nucleotides read TGTGCCAGCAGCTTGGTGGGGGGCCCAGATACGCAGTATTTT. It codes for CASSLVGGPDTQYF.

The V and J genes are TRBV6-6 and TRBJ1-3; 9 nucleotides line up with TRBD1. In germline, CDR1 is MNHNY, CDR2 SVGAGI (reference sequence). The CDR3 totals 16 residues. Losses at the gene ends were 5 bases for V and 2 bases for J; bases not matched to a gene: 7. The CDR3 loop reads CASSPWGQGPGNTIYF. As DNA, the CDR3 is TGTGCCAGCAGTCCCTGGGGACAGGGCCCTGGAAACACCATATATTTT.

This clone has more than one count but fewer than ten. V is TRBV9 and J is TRBJ2-6, with D unclear. The germline gives CDR1 SGDLS, CDR2 YYNGEE. The CDR3 runs to 15 residues. Trimming removed 3 bases at V and 0 bases at J, with 7 bases between. The CDR3 coding sequence is TGTGCCAGCAGCGACAGTAGCTCTGGGGCCAACGTCCTGACTTTC. Translation: CASSDSSSGANVLTF.

This clone was seen ten or more times. The rearrangement links TRBV20-1 to TRBJ2-5, with D maybe TRBD1 (5 bases). The V end was cut by 7 bases, the J end by 3 bases, with 9 bases between. Germline V gene data show CDR1 as DFQATT and CDR2 as SNEGSKA (reference sequence). This CDR3 has 11 amino acids. In nucleotides, the CDR3 is TGCAGTGGGTCCAGGGAAGAGACCCAGTACTTC. This sequence encodes CSGSREETQYF.

The chain carries TRBV18 and TRBJ1-2, with a possible D match to TRBD1 (5 bases). The germline V gene encodes CDR1 KGHSH and CDR2 LQKENI. This CDR3 contains 13 residues. Trimming removed 0 bases at V and 8 bases at J, with 10 bases between. CDR3 in amino acids: CASSPPQGGGYTF. DNA of the CDR3: TGTGCCAGCTCACCACCCCAGGGCGGGGGCTACACCTTC.

In this sample, this clone turned up a few times. This sample includes further DNA sequences coding for the same CDR3. The chain joins TRBV7-2 to TRBJ1-5; D remains unclear. The CDR3 sequence is 15 residues long. Germline-derived CDR1 and CDR2 are SGHTA and FQGNSA. V shed 5 bases and J shed 2 bases, with 13 bases lying between them. CDR3 amino acids: CASSPPGGGNQPQHF. The CDR3 DNA reads as TGTGCCAGCAGCCCCCCCGGCGGGGGCAATCAGCCCCAGCATTTT.

The table lists this clone with a few counts. The gene calls are TRBV6-5 and TRBJ2-1, with 10 nucleotides matching TRBD2. From germline, CDR1 is MNHEY and CDR2 SVGAGI. J gave up 8 bases and V 6 bases, and 10 bases lay outside the gene matches. The CDR3 is 15 residues long. CDR3 sequence (DNA): TGTGCCAGCAGGGCCAGCGGGGGGGCGCTCGATGAGCAGTTCTTC. Translating it yields CASRASGGALDEQFF.

This clone was recorded a few times. The chain recombines TRBV30 with TRBJ1-2; no clear D gene. Germline V gene sequence: CDR1 GTSNPN, CDR2 SVGIG (reference sequence). Trimming cost V 4 bases and J 8 bases, with 11 bases left between them. This CDR3 contains 11 residues. CDR3 residues: CAWIREGGYTF. The DNA of the CDR3 is TGTGCCTGGATACGGGAAGGGGGCTACACCTTC.

This clone came up a few times. V usage is TRBV4-3 and J usage is TRBJ1-6; the D gene is possibly TRBD1 (5 bases). The V gene's germline CDR1 is LGHNA and CDR2 YSLEER. Trimming pared 0 bases from V and 10 bases from J, leaving 13 bases between. The CDR3 length is 15 residues. The CDR3 here is CASSQDPGWGSPLHF. CDR3 sequence (DNA): TGCGCCAGCAGCCAAGATCCGGGTTGGGGCTCACCCCTCCACTTT.

This clone was found a few times. The rearrangement uses TRBV19 and TRBJ1-6; 7 bases agree with TRBD1. In germline, CDR1 is LNHDA, CDR2 SQIVND (reference sequence). Trimming at V came to 6 bases and at J to 9 bases, leaving 5 bases not matched to a gene. The CDR3 spans 13 residues. DNA for the CDR3: TGTGCCAGTAGCGGGACAGTGGGTTCACCCCTCCACTTT. It encodes CASSGTVGSPLHF.

The CDR3 DNA is TGCGCCAGCAGCCAAGTGGTGCCTAGCGGGGGGGCAGGCACAGATACGCAGTATTTT. Translation: CASSQVVPSGGAGTDTQYF. The chain is built from TRBV4-1 and TRBJ2-3, with 12 bases matching TRBD2. The CDR3 totals 19 residues. J gave up 1 base and V 1 base, and 9 bases lay outside the gene matches. Germline-derived CDR1 and CDR2 are MGHRA and YSYEKL.